The source of this TCR beta chain is a study of shared clonotypes between healthy human individuals. Assay used: immunoSEQ multiplex PCR; TCRdb lists only in-frame clones, some missing. In the table there are about 490,000 clones, about 78% of which are singletons. The CDR3 is 17 residues long. CDR1 is MGHDK and CDR2 is SYGVNS in the germline V gene. The V and J ends lost 8 bases and 0 bases respectively, with 20 bases between them. The TCR comes from a middle-aged woman in good health. Some clones in this sample may be carry-over from other donors' samples. Sequencing was done on a sample of PBMCs. The chain combines TRBV25-1 with TRBJ1-3; a weak D match, TRBD1 (5 bases). CDR3 region: CASGNTRGLLSGNTIYF. The CDR3 DNA follows: TGTGCCAGCGGAAACACTCGGGGACTCCTCTCTGGAAACACCATATATTTT.